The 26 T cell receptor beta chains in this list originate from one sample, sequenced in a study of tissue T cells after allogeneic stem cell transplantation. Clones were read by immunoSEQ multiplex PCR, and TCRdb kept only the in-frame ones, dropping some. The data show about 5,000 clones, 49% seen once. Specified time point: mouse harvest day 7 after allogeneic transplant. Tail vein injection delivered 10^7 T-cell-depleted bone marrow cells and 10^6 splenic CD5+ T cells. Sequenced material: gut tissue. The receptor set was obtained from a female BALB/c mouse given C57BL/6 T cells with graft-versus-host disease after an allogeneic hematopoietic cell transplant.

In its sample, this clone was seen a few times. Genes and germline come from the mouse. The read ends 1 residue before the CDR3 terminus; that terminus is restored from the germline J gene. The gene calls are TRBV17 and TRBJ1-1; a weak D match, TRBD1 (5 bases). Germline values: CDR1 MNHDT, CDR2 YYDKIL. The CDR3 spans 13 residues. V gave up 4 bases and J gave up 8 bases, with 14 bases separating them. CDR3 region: CASSKRAGSEVFF. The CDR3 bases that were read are TGTGCTAGCAGTAAACGGGCAGGGAGCGAAGTCTTC.

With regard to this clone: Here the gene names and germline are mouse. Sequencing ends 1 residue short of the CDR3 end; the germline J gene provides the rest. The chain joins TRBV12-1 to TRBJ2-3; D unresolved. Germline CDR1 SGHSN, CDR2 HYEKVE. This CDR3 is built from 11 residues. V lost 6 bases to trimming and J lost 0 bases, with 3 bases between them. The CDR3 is CASPSAETLYF. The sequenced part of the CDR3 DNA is TGTGCCAGCCCTAGTGCAGAAACGCTGTAT. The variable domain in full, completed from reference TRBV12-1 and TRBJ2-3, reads DSGVVQSPRHIIKEKGGRSVLTCIPISGHSNVVWYQQTLGKELKFLIQHYEKVERDKGFLPSRFSVQQFDDYHSEMNMSALELEDSAMYFCASPSAETLYFGSGTRLTVL.

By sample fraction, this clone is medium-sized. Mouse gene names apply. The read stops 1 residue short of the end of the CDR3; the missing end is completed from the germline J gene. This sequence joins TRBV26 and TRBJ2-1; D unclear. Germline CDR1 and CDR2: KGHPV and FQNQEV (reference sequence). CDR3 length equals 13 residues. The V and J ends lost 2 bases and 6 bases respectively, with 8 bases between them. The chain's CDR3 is CASSLMGGAEQFF. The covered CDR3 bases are TGTGCCAGCAGTCTGATGGGAGGTGCTGAGCAGTTC.

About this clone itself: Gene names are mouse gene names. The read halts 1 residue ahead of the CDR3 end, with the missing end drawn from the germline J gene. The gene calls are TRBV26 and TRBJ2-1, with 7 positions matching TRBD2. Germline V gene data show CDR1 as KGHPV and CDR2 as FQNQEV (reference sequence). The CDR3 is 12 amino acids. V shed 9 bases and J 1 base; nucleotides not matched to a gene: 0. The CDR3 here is CASGGNYAEQFF. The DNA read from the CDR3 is TGTGCCAGTGGGGGGAACTATGCTGAGCAGTTC.

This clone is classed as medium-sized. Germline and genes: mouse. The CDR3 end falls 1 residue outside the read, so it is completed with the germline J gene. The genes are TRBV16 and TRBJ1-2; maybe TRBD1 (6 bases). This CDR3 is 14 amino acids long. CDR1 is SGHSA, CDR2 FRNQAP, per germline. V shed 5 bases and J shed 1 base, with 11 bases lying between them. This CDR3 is CASSPRDKNSDYTF. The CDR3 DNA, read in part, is TGTGCAAGCAGCCCCCGGGACAAAAACTCCGACTACACC. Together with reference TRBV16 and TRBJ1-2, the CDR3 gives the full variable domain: NAGVIQTPRHKVTGKGQEATLWCEPISGHSAVFWYRQTIVQGLEFLTYFRNQAPIDDSGMPKERFSAQMPNQSHSTLKIQSTQPQDSAVYLCASSPRDKNSDYTFGSGTRLLVI.

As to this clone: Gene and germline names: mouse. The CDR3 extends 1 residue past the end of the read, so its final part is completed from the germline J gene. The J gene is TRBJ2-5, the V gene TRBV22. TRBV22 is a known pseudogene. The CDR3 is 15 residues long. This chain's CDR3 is CASSCLAINQDTQYF. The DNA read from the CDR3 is TGTGCCAGCAGTTGTCTGGCTATTAACCAAGACACCCAGTAC.

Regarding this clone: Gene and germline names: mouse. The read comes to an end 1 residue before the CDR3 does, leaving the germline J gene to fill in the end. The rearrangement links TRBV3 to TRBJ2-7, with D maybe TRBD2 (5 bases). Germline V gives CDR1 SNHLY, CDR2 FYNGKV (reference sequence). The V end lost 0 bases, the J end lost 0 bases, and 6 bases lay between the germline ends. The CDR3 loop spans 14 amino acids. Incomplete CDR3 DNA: TGTGCCAGCAGCTTAGCTGGGGACTCCTATGAACAGTAC. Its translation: CASSLAGDSYEQY. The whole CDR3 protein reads CASSLAGDSYEQYF.

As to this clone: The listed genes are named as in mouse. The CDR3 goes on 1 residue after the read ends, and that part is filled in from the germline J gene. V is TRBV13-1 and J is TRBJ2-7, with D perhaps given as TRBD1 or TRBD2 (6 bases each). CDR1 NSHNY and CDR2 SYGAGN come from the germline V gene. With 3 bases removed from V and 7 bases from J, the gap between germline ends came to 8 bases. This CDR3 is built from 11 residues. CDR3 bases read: TGTGCCAGCAGTGGAGGGGGGGAACAGTAC. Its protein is CASSGGGEQY. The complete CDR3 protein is CASSGGGEQYF.

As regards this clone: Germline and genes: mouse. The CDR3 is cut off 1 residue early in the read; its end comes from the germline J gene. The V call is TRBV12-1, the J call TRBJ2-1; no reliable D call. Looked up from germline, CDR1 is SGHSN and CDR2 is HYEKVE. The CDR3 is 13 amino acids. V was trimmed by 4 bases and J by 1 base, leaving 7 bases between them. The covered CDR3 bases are TGTGCCAGCTCCGAACAAAACTATGCTGAGCAGTTC. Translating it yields CASSEQNYAEQF. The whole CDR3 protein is CASSEQNYAEQFF. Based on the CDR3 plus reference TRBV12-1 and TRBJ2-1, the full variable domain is DSGVVQSPRHIIKEKGGRSVLTCIPISGHSNVVWYQQTLGKELKFLIQHYEKVERDKGFLPSRFSVQQFDDYHSEMNMSALELEDSAMYFCASSEQNYAEQFFGPGTRLTVL.

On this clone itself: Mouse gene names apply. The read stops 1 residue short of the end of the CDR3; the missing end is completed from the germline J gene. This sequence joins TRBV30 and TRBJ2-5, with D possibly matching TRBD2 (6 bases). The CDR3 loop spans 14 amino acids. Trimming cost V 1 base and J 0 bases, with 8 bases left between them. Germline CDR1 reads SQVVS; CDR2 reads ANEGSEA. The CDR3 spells CSSRVGDNQDTQYF. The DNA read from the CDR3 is TGTAGTTCTAGAGTGGGGGATAACCAAGACACCCAGTAC. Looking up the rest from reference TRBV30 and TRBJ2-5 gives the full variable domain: SVLLYQKPNRDICQSGTSLKIQCVADSQVVSMFWYQQFQEQSLMLMATANEGSEATYESGFTKDKFPISRPNLTFSTLTVNNARPGDSSIYFCSSRVGDNQDTQYFGPGTRLLVL.

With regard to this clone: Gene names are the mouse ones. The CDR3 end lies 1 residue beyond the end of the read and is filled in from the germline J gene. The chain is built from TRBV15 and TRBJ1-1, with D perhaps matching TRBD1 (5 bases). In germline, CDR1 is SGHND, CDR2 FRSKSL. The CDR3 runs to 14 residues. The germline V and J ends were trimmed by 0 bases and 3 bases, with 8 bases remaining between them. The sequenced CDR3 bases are TGTGCCAGCAGTTTAGCCAGGGAACACACAGAAGTCTTC. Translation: CASSLAREHTEVF. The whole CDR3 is CASSLAREHTEVFF.

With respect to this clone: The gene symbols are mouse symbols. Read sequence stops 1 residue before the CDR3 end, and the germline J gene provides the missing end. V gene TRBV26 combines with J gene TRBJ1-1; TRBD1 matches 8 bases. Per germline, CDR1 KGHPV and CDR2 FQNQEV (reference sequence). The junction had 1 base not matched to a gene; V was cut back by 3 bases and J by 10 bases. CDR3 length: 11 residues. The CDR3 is CASSLTGGVFF. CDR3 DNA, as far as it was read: TGTGCCAGCAGTCTCACAGGGGGAGTCTTC. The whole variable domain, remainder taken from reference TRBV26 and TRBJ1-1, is NSKVIQTPRYLVKGQGQKAKMRCIPEKGHPVVFWYQQNKNNEFKFLINFQNQEVLQQIDMTEKRFSAECPSNSPCSLEIQSSEAGDSALYLCASSLTGGVFFGKGTRLTVV.

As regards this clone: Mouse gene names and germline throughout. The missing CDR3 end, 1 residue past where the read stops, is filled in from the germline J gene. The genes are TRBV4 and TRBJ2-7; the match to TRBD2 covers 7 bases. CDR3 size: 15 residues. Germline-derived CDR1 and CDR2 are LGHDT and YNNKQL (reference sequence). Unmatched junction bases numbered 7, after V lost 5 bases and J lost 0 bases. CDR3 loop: CASSDRLGLSYEQYF. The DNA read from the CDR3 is TGTGCCAGCAGCGACCGACTGGGCCTCTCCTATGAACAGTAC.

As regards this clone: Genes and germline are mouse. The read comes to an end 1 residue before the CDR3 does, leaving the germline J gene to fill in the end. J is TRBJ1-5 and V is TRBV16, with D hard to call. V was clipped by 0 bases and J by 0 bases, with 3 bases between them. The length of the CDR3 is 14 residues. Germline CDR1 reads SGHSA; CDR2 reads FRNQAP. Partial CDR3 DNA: TGTGCAAGCAGCTTAGATGGTAACAACCAGGCTCCGCTT. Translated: CASSLDGNNQAPL. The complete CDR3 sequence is CASSLDGNNQAPLF.

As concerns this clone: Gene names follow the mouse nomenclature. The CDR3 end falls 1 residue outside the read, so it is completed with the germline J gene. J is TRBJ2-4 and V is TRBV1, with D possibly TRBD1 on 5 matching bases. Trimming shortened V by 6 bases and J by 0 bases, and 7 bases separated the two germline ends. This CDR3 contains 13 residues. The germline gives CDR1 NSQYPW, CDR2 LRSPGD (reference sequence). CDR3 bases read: TGCACCTGCAGCGACAGCAGTCAAAACACCTTGTAC. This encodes CTCSDSSQNTLY. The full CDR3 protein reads CTCSDSSQNTLYF.

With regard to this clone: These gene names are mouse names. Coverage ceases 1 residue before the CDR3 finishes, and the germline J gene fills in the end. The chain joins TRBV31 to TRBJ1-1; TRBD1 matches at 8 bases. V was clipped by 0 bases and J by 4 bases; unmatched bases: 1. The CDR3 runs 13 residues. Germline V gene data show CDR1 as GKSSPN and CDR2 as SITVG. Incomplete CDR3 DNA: TGTGCCTGGAGTCTACAGGGGGGCACAGAAGTCTTC. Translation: CAWSLQGGTEVF. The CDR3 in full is CAWSLQGGTEVFF.

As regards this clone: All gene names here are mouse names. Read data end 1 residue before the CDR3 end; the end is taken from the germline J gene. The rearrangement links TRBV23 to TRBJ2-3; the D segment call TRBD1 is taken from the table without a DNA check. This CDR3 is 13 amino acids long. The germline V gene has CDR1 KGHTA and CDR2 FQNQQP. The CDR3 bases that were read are TGCTCCAGCAGTCAAAGGGGTGCAGAAACGCTGTAT. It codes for CSSSQRGAETLY. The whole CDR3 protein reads CSSSQRGAETLYF.

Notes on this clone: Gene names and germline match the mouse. CDR3 loop: CASSIQGAETLYF. The covered CDR3 bases are TGTGCCAGCAGCATACAGGGTGCAGAAACGCTGTAT. The chain employs TRBV3 and TRBJ2-3; the D gene is possibly TRBD1 (5 bases). The CDR3 goes on 1 residue after the read ends, and that part is filled in from the germline J gene. The CDR3 is made up of 13 amino acids. Trimming took off 5 bases at V and 1 base at J, with 7 bases between the two ends. CDR1 and CDR2 from the germline V gene are SNHLY and FYNGKV (reference sequence).

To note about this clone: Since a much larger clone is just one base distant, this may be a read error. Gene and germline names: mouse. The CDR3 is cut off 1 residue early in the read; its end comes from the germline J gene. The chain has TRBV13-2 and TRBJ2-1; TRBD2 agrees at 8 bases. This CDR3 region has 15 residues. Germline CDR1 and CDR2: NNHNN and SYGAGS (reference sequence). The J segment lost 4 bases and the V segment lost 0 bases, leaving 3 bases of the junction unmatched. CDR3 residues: CASGDGGGAYAEQFF. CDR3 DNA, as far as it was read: TGTGCCAGCGGTGATGGCGGGGGGGCTTATGCTGAGCAGTTC.

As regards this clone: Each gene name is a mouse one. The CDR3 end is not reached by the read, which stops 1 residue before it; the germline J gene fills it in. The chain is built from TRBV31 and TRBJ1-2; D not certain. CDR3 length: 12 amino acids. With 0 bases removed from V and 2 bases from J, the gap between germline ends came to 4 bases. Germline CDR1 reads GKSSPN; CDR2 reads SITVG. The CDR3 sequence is CAWSLVNSDYTF. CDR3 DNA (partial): TGTGCCTGGAGTCTAGTGAACTCCGACTACACC.

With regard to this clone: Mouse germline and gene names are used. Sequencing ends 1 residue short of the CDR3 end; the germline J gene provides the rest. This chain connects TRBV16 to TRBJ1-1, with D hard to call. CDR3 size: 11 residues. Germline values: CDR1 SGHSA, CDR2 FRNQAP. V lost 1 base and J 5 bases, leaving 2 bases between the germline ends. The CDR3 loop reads CASSLGTEVFF. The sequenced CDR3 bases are TGTGCAAGCAGCTTAGGGACAGAAGTCTTC.

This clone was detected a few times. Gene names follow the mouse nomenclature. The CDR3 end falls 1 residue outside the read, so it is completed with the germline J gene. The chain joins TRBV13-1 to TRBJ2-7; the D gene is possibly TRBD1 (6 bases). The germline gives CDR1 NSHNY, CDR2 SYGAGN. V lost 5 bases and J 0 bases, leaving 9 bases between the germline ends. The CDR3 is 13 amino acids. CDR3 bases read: TGTGCCAGCAGCCGGGACATCTCCTATGAACAGTAC. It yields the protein CASSRDISYEQY. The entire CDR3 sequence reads CASSRDISYEQYF.

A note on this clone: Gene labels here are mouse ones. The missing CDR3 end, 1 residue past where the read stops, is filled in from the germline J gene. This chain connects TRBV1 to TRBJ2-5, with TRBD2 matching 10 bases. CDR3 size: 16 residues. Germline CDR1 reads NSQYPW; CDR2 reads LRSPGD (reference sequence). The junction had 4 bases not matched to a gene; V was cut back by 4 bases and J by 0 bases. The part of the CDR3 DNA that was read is TGCACCTGCAGTGGTCCGGACTGGGGGAACCAAGACACCCAGTAC. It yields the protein CTCSGPDWGNQDTQY. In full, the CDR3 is CTCSGPDWGNQDTQYF.

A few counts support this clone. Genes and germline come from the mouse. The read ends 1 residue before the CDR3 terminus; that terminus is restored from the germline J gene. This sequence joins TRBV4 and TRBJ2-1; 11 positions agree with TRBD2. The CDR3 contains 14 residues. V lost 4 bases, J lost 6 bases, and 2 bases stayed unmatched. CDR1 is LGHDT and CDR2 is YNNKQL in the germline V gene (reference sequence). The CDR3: CASSSDWGGAEQFF. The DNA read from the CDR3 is TGTGCCAGCAGCTCCGACTGGGGGGGTGCTGAGCAGTTC.

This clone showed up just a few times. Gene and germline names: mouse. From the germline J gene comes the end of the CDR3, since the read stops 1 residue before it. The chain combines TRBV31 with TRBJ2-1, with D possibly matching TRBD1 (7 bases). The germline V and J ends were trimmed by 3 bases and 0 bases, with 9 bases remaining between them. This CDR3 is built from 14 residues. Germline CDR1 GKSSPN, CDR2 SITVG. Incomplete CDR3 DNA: TGTGCCTGGAGCAGGGGGGTTAACTATGCTGAGCAGTTC. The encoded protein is CAWSRGVNYAEQF. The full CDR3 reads CAWSRGVNYAEQFF.

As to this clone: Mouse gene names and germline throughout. The CDR3: CASSLWGSEVFF. The DNA read from the CDR3 is TGTGCCAGCAGTCTGTGGGGTTCAGAAGTCTTC. This chain joins TRBV26 and TRBJ1-1; D gene ambiguous. The CDR3 extends 1 residue past the end of the read, so its final part is completed from the germline J gene. Germline V CDR1 and CDR2: KGHPV, FQNQEV (reference sequence). The CDR3 length is 12 residues. The V and J ends lost 1 base and 6 bases respectively, with 6 bases between them.